The source of this T cell receptor beta chain is a study of blood T cell repertoires in COVID-19. Germline V gives CDR1 SGHTA, CDR2 FQGNSA. V lost 1 base to trimming and J lost 8 bases, with 9 bases between them. The CDR3 consists of 13 residues. This table comes from immunoSEQ multiplex PCR, and its TCRdb copy is limited to in-frame clones, with some not included. Among a few hundred thousand clones listed, about 92% were seen once. The chain carries TRBV7-2 and TRBJ1-5; TRBD1 might be the D (5 bases). The TCR sequence derives from a woman younger than 45 who had recovered from COVID-19. The specimen was PBMCs or T cells enriched from blood (not recorded which). The CDR3 loop reads CASSLGGGEPQHF. The CDR3 nucleotides are TGTGCCAGCAGCTTAGGGGGAGGGGAGCCCCAGCATTTT.